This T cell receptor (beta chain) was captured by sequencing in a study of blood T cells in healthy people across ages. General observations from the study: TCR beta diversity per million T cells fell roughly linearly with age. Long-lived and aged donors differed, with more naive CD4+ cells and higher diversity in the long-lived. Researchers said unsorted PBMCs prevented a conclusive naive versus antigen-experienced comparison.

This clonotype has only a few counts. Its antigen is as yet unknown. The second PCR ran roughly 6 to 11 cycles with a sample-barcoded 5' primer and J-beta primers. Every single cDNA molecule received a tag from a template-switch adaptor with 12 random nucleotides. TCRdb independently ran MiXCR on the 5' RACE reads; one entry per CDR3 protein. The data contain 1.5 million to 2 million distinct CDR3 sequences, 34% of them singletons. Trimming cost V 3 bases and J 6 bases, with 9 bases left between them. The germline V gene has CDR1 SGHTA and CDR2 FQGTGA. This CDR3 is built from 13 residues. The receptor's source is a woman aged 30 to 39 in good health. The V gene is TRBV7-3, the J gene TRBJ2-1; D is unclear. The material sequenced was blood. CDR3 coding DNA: TGTGCCAGCAGCTTCCGACCAGGCAATGAGCAGTTCTTC. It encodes CASSFRPGNEQFF.